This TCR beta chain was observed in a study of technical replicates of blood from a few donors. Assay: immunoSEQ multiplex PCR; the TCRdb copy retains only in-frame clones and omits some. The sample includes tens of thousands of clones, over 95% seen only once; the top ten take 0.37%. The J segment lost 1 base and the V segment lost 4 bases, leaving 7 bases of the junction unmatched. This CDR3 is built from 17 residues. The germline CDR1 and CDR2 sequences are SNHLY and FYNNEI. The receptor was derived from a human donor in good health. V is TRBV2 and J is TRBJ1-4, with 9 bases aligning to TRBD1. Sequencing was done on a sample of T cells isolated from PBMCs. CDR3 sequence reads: CASSGHRDRVTNEKLFF. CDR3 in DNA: TGTGCCAGCAGTGGACACCGGGACAGGGTAACTAATGAAAAACTGTTTTTT.